Following are 32 T cell receptor beta chains from one sample sequenced in a study of regulatory T cells in long-lasting Graves disease. Time point in this sample: newly diagnosed GD, antithyroid drugs for less than 3 months. Extracted RNA from PBMCs served as the source of the TCR library. Libraries of TCR beta came from iRepertoire HTBI primers plus Arm-PCR of CDR3 regions. TCRdb reprocessed the multiplex PCR reads via MiXCR and lists one record per CDR3 protein. The sample shows about 540,000 distinct CDR3 sequences, 13% of them seen only once. The data were also submitted as part of a second study, on T cells in Graves' hyperthyroidism and ophthalmopathy.

The material was peripheral blood mononuclear cells (PBMCs), obtained at new diagnosis, from a patient treated with antithyroid drugs. The receptor source for this set is a man younger than 40 with Graves disease.

This clonotype was detected ten times or more. This chain links TRBV30 with TRBJ2-7; TRBD2 agrees at 8 bases. CDR1 and CDR2 from the germline V gene are GTSNPN and SVGIG (reference sequence). There are 12 residues in the CDR3. CDR3 protein: CAGTGGPYEQYF. Written as DNA, the CDR3 is TGTGCGGGAACGGGAGGGCCGTACGAGCAGTACTTC.

This clonotype was recorded many times. The genes are TRBV2 and TRBJ2-5; D perhaps matches TRBD2 (5 bases). The germline V and J ends were trimmed by 8 bases and 1 base, with 17 bases remaining between them. The germline V gene has CDR1 SNHLY and CDR2 FYNNEI. The CDR3 loop spans 15 amino acids. Here the CDR3 DNA reads TGTGCCAGCCGCGCCCTAGGAGGATCCCAAGAGACCCAGTACTTC. It is translated as CASRALGGSQETQYF.

This clonotype turned up a few times. The V gene is TRBV7-3, the J gene TRBJ2-1; 8 positions agree with TRBD1. In germline, CDR1 is SGHTA, CDR2 FQGTGA. Trimming took 1 base from V and 8 from J; bases not matched to a gene: 13. This CDR3 has 17 residues. CDR3 amino acids: CASSLISGTGPSYEQFF. The CDR3 DNA is TGTGCCAGCAGCTTAATTTCGGGGACAGGCCCTTCTTATGAGCAGTTCTTC.

The CDR3 sequence is CASSYGFTTNEKLFF. For the CDR3, the DNA is TGTGCCAGCAGCTACGGATTTACAACTAATGAAAAACTGTTTTTT. This chain joins TRBV11-2 and TRBJ1-4; D is uncertain. CDR3 size: 15 residues. From germline, CDR1 is SGHAT and CDR2 FQNNGV. V was cut by 4 bases and J by 0 bases, with 9 bases left in between.

This clonotype was counted between two and nine times. The rearrangement links TRBV5-6 to TRBJ2-7; unclear D gene. CDR3 length: 15 residues. Trimming took off 4 bases at V and 2 bases at J, with 16 bases between the two ends. Looked up from germline, CDR1 is SGHDT and CDR2 is YYEEEE. This CDR3 reads CASSISLLSPYEQYF. For the CDR3, the DNA is TGTGCCAGCAGCATATCCCTACTATCTCCCTACGAGCAGTACTTC.

The V call is TRBV20-1, the J call TRBJ2-1, with 8 positions matching TRBD1. Germline-derived CDR1 and CDR2 are DFQATT and SNEGSKA (reference sequence). V lost 3 bases to trimming and J lost 10 bases; unmatched junction nucleotides: 17. CDR3 length equals 16 residues. The CDR3 spells CSARRAGGPGKFEQFF. The CDR3 region has the DNA TGCAGTGCTAGGAGAGCAGGGGGCCCCGGTAAATTCGAGCAGTTCTTC.

The V and J genes are TRBV9 and TRBJ1-2, with TRBD1 as a possible D gene (6 bases). Trimming removed 2 bases at V and 6 bases at J, with 8 bases between. Germline-derived CDR1 and CDR2 are SGDLS and YYNGEE. CDR3 length: 12 amino acids. The CDR3 DNA reads as TGTGCCAGCAGCGTGGAGGGGGATGGCTACACCTTC. Protein product: CASSVEGDGYTF.

The chain has TRBV12-5 and TRBJ2-5; unclear D gene. CDR1 and CDR2 (germline): LGHNT, FRNRAP. Between the trimmed V and J ends, which lost 6 bases and 5 bases, there was a span of 10 bases. The CDR3 covers 12 residues. CDR3 DNA: TGTGCTAGTGGGGTTGGAGTGGAGACCCAGTACTTC. Residues: CASGVGVETQYF.

This clonotype turned up a few times. The CDR3 sequence is CASSSGTSGSEQYF. The CDR3 DNA reads as TGTGCCAGCTCATCCGGGACTAGCGGGAGCGAGCAGTACTTC. The chain carries TRBV18 and TRBJ2-7; 14 bases are a match to TRBD2. The CDR3 has 14 amino acids. Losses at the gene ends were 5 bases for V and 6 bases for J; bases not matched to a gene: 3. Germline values: CDR1 KGHSH, CDR2 LQKENI.

This clonotype was seen a handful of times. J is TRBJ1-2 and V is TRBV5-1, with 7 nucleotides matching TRBD1. Trimming took 2 bases from V and 7 from J; bases not matched to a gene: 11. The CDR3 runs to 15 residues. Germline V gene data show CDR1 as SGHRS and CDR2 as YFSETQ. CDR3 residues: CASSFLGGGDSGYTF. CDR3 coding DNA: TGCGCCAGCAGCTTCCTGGGTGGAGGGGACAGTGGCTACACCTTC.

This sequence joins TRBV4-2 and TRBJ1-5; 9 bases line up with TRBD1. V was pared by 4 bases and J by 2 bases, with 18 bases of the junction left unmatched. CDR3 length equals 20 residues. Germline assignment: CDR1 LGHNA and CDR2 YNFKEQ. The CDR3 sequence: CASSPISTGGRFIGNQPQHF. As DNA, the CDR3 is TGTGCCAGCAGCCCGATATCGACAGGGGGTCGATTCATAGGCAATCAGCCCCAGCATTTT.

This clonotype was found many times. This chain links TRBV7-2 with TRBJ2-2; D remains ambiguous. The CDR3 runs 14 residues. The V gene lost 3 bases and the J gene lost 8 bases, with 13 bases spanning the gap. CDR1 is SGHTA and CDR2 is FQGNSA in the germline V gene. The DNA of the CDR3 is TGTGCCAGCAGCTTCAAAACCTTGACGGGGGAGCTGTTTTTT. Its protein product is CASSFKTLTGELFF.

This clonotype has only a few counts. The chain recombines TRBV2 with TRBJ2-7; unclear D gene. Per the germline V gene, CDR1 is SNHLY and CDR2 is FYNNEI. Trimming took 6 bases from V and 3 from J, leaving 9 bases between them. This CDR3 region has 12 residues. The CDR3 nucleotides read TGTGCCAGCAGAGGATTTTACTACGAGCAGTACTTC. Amino acid sequence: CASRGFYYEQYF.

This clonotype was counted between two and nine times. A far larger clone lies a single base away; this is likely a read error. The CDR3 coding sequence is TGTGCCAGCAGTTTGCGGACCAGCAAAGGGACCCAGTACTTC. As protein: CASSLRTSKGTQYF. The chain is built from TRBV12-3 or TRBV12-4 and TRBJ2-3; D call uncertain. The closer fit of TRBJ2-5 to the DNA end suggests the J call may be wrong. CDR3 size: 14 residues.

CDR3 residues: CASIPQGRTNTEAFF. DNA of the CDR3: TGTGCCAGCATTCCCCAGGGCCGGACGAACACTGAAGCTTTCTTT. The J gene is TRBJ1-1, the V gene TRBV7-9; a weak D match, TRBD1 (5 bases). With 7 bases removed from V and 1 base from J, the gap between germline ends came to 16 bases. CDR3 length: 15 residues. CDR1 SEHNR and CDR2 FQNEAQ come from the germline V gene (reference sequence).

The rearrangement uses TRBV19 and TRBJ2-7; no clear D gene. The CDR3 has 13 residues. The V end lost 1 base, the J end lost 4 bases, and 8 bases lay between the germline ends. CDR1 is LNHDA and CDR2 is SQIVND in the germline V gene (reference sequence). The CDR3 nucleotides read TGTGCCAGTAGTATAGGCGACACTTACGAGCAGTACTTC. Its translation is CASSIGDTYEQYF.

This clonotype appeared many times. The genes are TRBV28 and TRBJ1-1; 7 bases match TRBD1. The V gene end was trimmed by 7 bases and the J gene end by 4 bases; junction bases not matched to a gene: 6. The CDR3 covers 13 residues. The germline V gene encodes CDR1 MDHEN and CDR2 SYDVKM. The CDR3 nucleotides are TGTGCCAGCAATCAGGGGGGGAGCACTGAAGCTTTCTTT. Its protein is CASNQGGSTEAFF.

In this sample, this clonotype turned up many times. The J gene is TRBJ2-3, the V gene TRBV7-8, with TRBD2 matching over 12 bases. Germline V gene lookup returns CDR1 SGHVS and CDR2 FQNEAQ. The CDR3 has 17 amino acids. V gave up 3 bases and J gave up 4 bases; unmatched junction bases: 8. For the CDR3, the DNA is TGTGCCAGCAGCTTTTTTGTAACTAGCGGGAGGCCAGATACGCAGTATTTT. It translates to CASSFFVTSGRPDTQYF. The full variable domain, with the rest looked up from reference TRBV7-8 and TRBJ2-3, is GAGVSQSPRYKVAKRGQDVALRCDPISGHVSLFWYQQALGQGPEFLTYFQNEAQLDKSGLPSDRFFAERPEGSVSTLKIQRTQQEDSAVYLCASSFFVTSGRPDTQYFGPGTRLTVL.

In its sample, this clonotype was seen many times. The chain has TRBV19 and TRBJ1-1, with 8 bases identical to TRBD1. The CDR3 runs to 15 residues. Trimming took 7 bases from V and 1 from J; bases not matched to a gene: 8. Germline-derived CDR1 and CDR2 are LNHDA and SQIVND (reference sequence). In nucleotides, the CDR3 is TGTGCCAGTATTCACCCGACAGGGGCGAACACTGAAGCTTTCTTT. The encoded protein is CASIHPTGANTEAFF.

This clonotype appeared many times. The chain uses TRBV2 and TRBJ1-5; D not resolved. Germline-derived CDR1 and CDR2 are SNHLY and FYNNEI. Trimming removed 7 bases from V and 3 bases from J, with 7 bases in between. The CDR3 is made up of 12 amino acids. The DNA for the CDR3 is TGTGCCAGCACCAGTTACAATCAGCCCCAGCATTTT. Residues: CASTSYNQPQHF.

Concerning this clonotype itself: Given a much more abundant clone one base away, this may be a read error. The conserved final phenylalanine or tryptophan is absent from the CDR3, which likely points to a read error. The chain recombines TRBV27 with TRBJ2-7; no definite D call. Per the germline V gene, CDR1 is MNHEY and CDR2 is SMNVEV (reference sequence). V lost 5 bases to trimming and J lost 3 bases, with 5 bases between them. CDR3 length: 11 amino acids. The CDR3 spells CASSPLYEQYY. For the CDR3, the DNA is TGTGCCAGCAGTCCCCTCTACGAGCAGTACTAC.

This clonotype showed up many times. This chain connects TRBV12-3 or TRBV12-4 to TRBJ1-5; no clear D gene. The CDR3 covers 15 residues. The V end was cut by 1 base, the J end by 5 bases, with 12 bases between. CDR3 protein: CASSLGRTYYQPQHF. CDR3 nucleotides: TGTGCCAGCAGTTTAGGACGGACGTACTATCAGCCCCAGCATTTT.

For this clonotype: A far larger clone is a single base away, which makes a read error likely. The V call is TRBV2, the J call TRBJ2-7, with 10 bases matching TRBD2. J was trimmed by 8 bases and V by 7 bases; bases with no gene match: 8. The CDR3 runs 13 residues. The germline CDR1 and CDR2 sequences are SNHLY and FYNNEI. Here the CDR3 DNA reads TGTGCCAGCATTGGCCTAGCGGGAGTCAAGCAGTACTTC. Translated: CASIGLAGVKQYF.

The table lists this clonotype with many counts. The chain has TRBV19 and TRBJ2-2, with 9 bases aligning to TRBD1. From germline, CDR1 is LNHDA and CDR2 SQIVND (reference sequence). CDR3 size: 15 residues. The junction had 6 bases not matched to a gene; V was cut back by 6 bases and J by 4 bases. CDR3 in DNA: TGTGCCAGTAGAGGAGGACAGGGGTCCACCGGGGAGCTGTTTTTT. Protein sequence: CASRGGQGSTGELFF.

Only one count was recorded for this clonotype. This may stem from a read error, because a much larger clone lies one nucleotide away. This CDR3 fails to terminate in the conserved phenylalanine or tryptophan, so it likely reflects a read error. This chain joins TRBV19 and TRBJ2-2, with D tentatively TRBD1 (5 bases). This CDR3 is built from 14 residues. The germline gives CDR1 LNHDA, CDR2 SQIVND (reference sequence). With 6 bases removed from V and 2 bases from J, the gap between germline ends came to 10 bases. The CDR3 here is CASSQGQNTGELFL. Here the CDR3 DNA reads TGTGCCAGTAGCCAGGGTCAAAACACCGGGGAGCTGTTTCTT.

The table lists this clonotype with many counts. The rearrangement links TRBV12-3 or TRBV12-4 to TRBJ1-3, with 11 bases lining up with TRBD1. Trimming removed 3 bases from V and 2 bases from J; junction bases left unmatched: 0. The CDR3 extends over 15 amino acids. CDR3 in DNA: TGTGCCAGCAGTTTGGGACAGGGGGCTGGAAACACCATATATTTT. It is translated as CASSLGQGAGNTIYF.

This clonotype was detected many times. The chain recombines TRBV20-1 with TRBJ1-2, with D uncertain. Germline V CDR1 and CDR2: DFQATT, SNEGSKA (reference sequence). The CDR3 loop spans 12 amino acids. The ends were cut back, 0 bases at V and 8 bases at J, with 10 bases in the middle. CDR3 sequence: CSARDPWEGYTF. CDR3 nucleotides: TGCAGTGCTAGAGATCCTTGGGAGGGCTACACCTTC.

This clonotype was found a few times. The V gene is TRBV30, the J gene TRBJ1-6, with D maybe TRBD1 (6 bases). The CDR3 loop spans 13 amino acids. V lost 1 base and J 7 bases, leaving 8 bases between the germline ends. The germline gives CDR1 GTSNPN, CDR2 SVGIG (reference sequence). CDR3 in amino acids: CAWSGTANSPLHF. The CDR3 bases are TGTGCCTGGAGTGGGACAGCCAATTCACCCCTCCACTTT.

The genes are TRBV11-2 and TRBJ1-1; 9 bases align to TRBD1. CDR1 and CDR2 (germline): SGHAT, FQNNGV. The CDR3 has 16 residues. V was clipped by 1 base and J by 3 bases; unmatched bases: 6. The CDR3, as DNA: TGTGCCAGCAGCTTAGCCGGGACAGGGCGACACACTGAAGCTTTCTTT. This gives the protein CASSLAGTGRHTEAFF.

In its sample, this clonotype was seen a few times. V and J are TRBV6-5 and TRBJ1-1, with 9 bases matching TRBD1. J gave up 0 bases and V 1 base, and 0 bases lay outside the gene matches. The CDR3 loop spans 15 amino acids. Looked up from germline, CDR1 is MNHEY and CDR2 is SVGAGI. The DNA for the CDR3 is TGTGCCAGCAGTTACTACAGGGGGCTGAACACTGAAGCTTTCTTT. This encodes CASSYYRGLNTEAFF.

This clonotype showed up just a few times. This chain joins TRBV15 and TRBJ2-1; D ambiguous. V was cut by 0 bases and J by 0 bases, with 6 bases left in between. The CDR3 runs to 15 residues. Per the germline V gene, CDR1 is LNHNV and CDR2 is YYDKDF (reference sequence). CDR3 residues: CATSRDGNSYNEQFF. The CDR3 region has the DNA TGTGCCACCAGCAGAGATGGAAACTCCTACAATGAGCAGTTCTTC.

As to this clonotype: A much larger clonotype is one base distant, so this may be a read error. The CDR3 DNA is TGCAGCGTTGAAGACTTTCAGGGAATTGAGCAGTTCTTC. Protein sequence: CSVEDFQGIEQFF. The chain joins TRBV29-1 to TRBJ2-1, with D possibly being TRBD1 (5 bases). The CDR3 runs 13 residues. Germline-derived CDR1 and CDR2 are SQVTM and ANQGSEA. V was shortened by 0 bases and J by 9 bases, with 12 bases between the two germline ends.